This T cell receptor beta chain was captured in a study of shared clonotypes between healthy human individuals. Study-wide points: Sharing across four donors was highest in naive CD4 (about 5%) and lowest in memory CD8 (around 0.4%). It was anticipated that sequencing depth would influence how many clonotypes donors shared.

V was trimmed by 5 bases and J by 2 bases, leaving 20 bases between them. Looked up from germline, CDR1 is SNHLY and CDR2 is FYNNEI. The CDR3 contains 17 residues. This clone was detected a few times. What it recognizes is unknown. Assay execution proceeded at the deep level. Data came from immunoSEQ multiplex PCR; TCRdb stores just in-frame clones and leaves some out. The sample includes about 680,000 clones, approximately 74% of them seen just once. This clonotype was obtained from a woman aged 30 to 39 in good health. The V and J genes are TRBV2 and TRBJ2-3, with D perhaps matching TRBD2 (6 bases). Sequenced sample: memory CD4+ T cells sorted from blood. Indicated subset: CD45RA-negative fraction. This CDR3 is CASSWDSTWTSTDTQYF. The CDR3 DNA sequence: TGTGCCAGCAGTTGGGACTCCACGTGGACCTCCACAGATACGCAGTATTTT.